These 4 T cell receptor beta chains were sequenced from one sample in a study of cytomegalovirus exposure and HLA in healthy donors. TCRdb's table, derived via immunoSEQ multiplex PCR, lists solely in-frame clones and lacks some. This sample yields some 180,000 clones, of which roughly 81% are seen a single time; over 0.95% belongs to the top ten. Sequencing used PBMCs. The receptors stem from a young woman in good health and CMV-seronegative.

The V and J genes are TRBV19 and TRBJ1-1; the D gene is possibly TRBD1 (6 bases). The V gene's germline CDR1 is LNHDA and CDR2 SQIVND (reference sequence). This CDR3 spans 15 amino acids. The germline V and J ends were trimmed by 8 bases and 2 bases, with 18 bases remaining between them. The CDR3 here is CASESRTGLNTEAFF. The CDR3 nucleotides read TGTGCCAGTGAGAGCCGAACAGGGCTAAACACTGAAGCTTTCTTT.

The rearrangement links TRBV19 to TRBJ1-5; 7 bases align to TRBD1. Germline values: CDR1 LNHDA, CDR2 SQIVND (reference sequence). The CDR3 is 13 residues long. With V trimmed by 5 bases and J by 7 bases, 5 bases remained unmatched. CDR3 amino acids: CASSVDRFQPQHF. CDR3 sequence (DNA): TGTGCCAGTAGTGTGGACAGGTTCCAGCCCCAGCATTTT.

J is TRBJ2-1 and V is TRBV11-3; D call uncertain. The CDR3 extends over 12 amino acids. The V end lost 5 bases, the J end lost 10 bases, and 12 bases lay between the germline ends. Germline V gene lookup returns CDR1 SGHNT and CDR2 YENEEA. In DNA, the CDR3 is TGTGCCAGCAGCACCACATCCTCGGAGCAGTTCTTC. This sequence encodes CASSTTSSEQFF.

The chain links TRBV5-1 to TRBJ1-2; D is perhaps TRBD1 (6 bases). Germline CDR1 SGHRS, CDR2 YFSETQ. The ends were cut back, 4 bases at V and 5 bases at J, with 9 bases in the middle. There are 12 residues in the CDR3. CDR3 sequence: CASSPTGYGYTF. Here the CDR3 DNA reads TGCGCCAGCAGCCCAACAGGGTATGGCTACACCTTC. The full variable domain, completed using reference TRBV5-1 and TRBJ1-2, is KAGVTQTPRYLIKTRGQQVTLSCSPISGHRSVSWYQQTPGQGLQFLFEYFSETQRNKGNFPGRFSGRQFSNSRSEMNVSTLELGDSALYLCASSPTGYGYTFGSGTRLTVV.